These 27 T cell receptor beta chains were sequenced from one sample in a study of cytomegalovirus exposure and HLA in healthy donors. Researchers ran the PCR with 60 Vbeta and 13 Jbeta primers. Generated by immunoSEQ multiplex PCR, the TCRdb table keeps only in-frame clones and is missing some. The table has roughly 130,000 clones, almost 85% seen once. Source material: PBMCs. The receptor source for this set is a boy between 2 and 10 years old in good health and CMV-seronegative.

The rearrangement uses TRBV7-9 and TRBJ1-5; 8 bases agree with TRBD1. Germline V lookup: CDR1 SEHNR, CDR2 FQNEAQ (reference sequence). The length of the CDR3 is 17 residues. J was trimmed by 5 bases and V by 2 bases; bases with no gene match: 11. In nucleotides, the CDR3 is TGTGCCAGCAGCTTATCAGGGACAGGCGCCGCTGATCAGCCCCAGCATTTT. Its translation is CASSLSGTGAADQPQHF.

This clone was picked up a small number of times. V and J are TRBV6-5 and TRBJ1-6; D is perhaps TRBD1 (6 bases). The CDR3 extends over 12 amino acids. From germline, CDR1 is MNHEY and CDR2 SVGAGI. Trimming removed 7 bases from V and 8 bases from J, with 9 bases in between. The CDR3 DNA is TGTGCCAGCAAGGGGGGGGATTCACCCCTCCACTTT. The encoded protein is CASKGGDSPLHF.

The chain recombines TRBV9 with TRBJ2-6; the D gene is possibly TRBD1 (5 bases). The CDR3 is 19 residues long. CDR1 and CDR2 (germline): SGDLS, YYNGEE. With 5 bases removed from V and 0 bases from J, the gap between germline ends came to 21 bases. CDR3 nucleotides: TGTGCCAGCAGACACCGCGCGGACCGGACACACTCTGGGGCCAACGTCCTGACTTTC. This translates into CASRHRADRTHSGANVLTF.

The V and J genes are TRBV7-2 and TRBJ2-1; 7 bases are a match to TRBD2. Trimming removed 0 bases from V and 7 bases from J; junction bases left unmatched: 12. Germline values: CDR1 SGHTA, CDR2 FQGNSA. CDR3 length: 17 amino acids. The CDR3 here is CASSLAGFAGVGNEQFF. The CDR3 nucleotides are TGTGCCAGCAGCTTAGCGGGGTTCGCGGGGGTCGGGAATGAGCAGTTCTTC.

A few counts support this clone. The rearrangement uses TRBV11-2 and TRBJ2-7; tentatively, D is TRBD1 (6 bases). There are 14 residues in the CDR3. CDR1 is SGHAT and CDR2 is FQNNGV in the germline V gene. The V end was cut by 7 bases, the J end by 2 bases, with 15 bases between. DNA for the CDR3: TGTGCCAGCACCGAATCAGACAGGACCTACGAGCAGTACTTC. As protein: CASTESDRTYEQYF.

The rearrangement uses TRBV13 and TRBJ2-5; 15 positions agree with TRBD2. J was trimmed by 5 bases and V by 5 bases; bases with no gene match: 9. The V gene's germline CDR1 is PRHDT and CDR2 FYEKMQ (reference sequence). The CDR3 runs to 17 residues. This CDR3 reads CASSPRTSGRAGETQYF. Here the CDR3 DNA reads TGTGCCAGCAGCCCGAGGACTAGCGGGAGGGCCGGGGAGACCCAGTACTTC.

The V call is TRBV2, the J call TRBJ1-1; TRBD1 is a possible D gene (5 bases). The CDR3 consists of 15 residues. The germline gives CDR1 SNHLY, CDR2 FYNNEI. V was shortened by 5 bases and J by 3 bases, with 16 bases between the two germline ends. DNA for the CDR3: TGTGCCAGCAGTTCTACCCCTCAGGGTTACACTGAAGCTTTCTTT. Protein sequence: CASSSTPQGYTEAFF.

This chain links TRBV13 with TRBJ2-7, with a weak D call TRBD1 (5 bases). Trimming took off 0 bases at V and 6 bases at J, with 18 bases between the two ends. Per germline, CDR1 PRHDT and CDR2 FYEKMQ (reference sequence). The CDR3 runs 16 residues. The CDR3: CASSLGVWGLRGEQYF. Written as DNA, the CDR3 is TGTGCCAGCAGCTTAGGCGTTTGGGGCCTAAGGGGCGAGCAGTACTTC.

The chain combines TRBV5-6 with TRBJ1-1, with a weak D call TRBD1 (6 bases). This CDR3 region has 13 residues. Germline V gene lookup returns CDR1 SGHDT and CDR2 YYEEEE. Trimming took off 5 bases at V and 1 base at J, with 9 bases between the two ends. In DNA form, the CDR3 reads TGTGCCAGCAGAGGGGGGGGGAACACTGAAGCTTTCTTT. This codes for CASRGGGNTEAFF. Together with reference TRBV5-6 and TRBJ1-1, the CDR3 gives the full variable domain: DAGVTQSPTHLIKTRGQQVTLRCSPKSGHDTVSWYQQALGQGPQFIFQYYEEEERQRGNFPDRFSGHQFPNYSSELNVNALLLGDSALYLCASRGGGNTEAFFGQGTRLTVV.

V is TRBV5-6 and J is TRBJ1-2; 8 positions agree with TRBD1. V gave up 1 base and J gave up 5 bases; unmatched junction bases: 10. Germline loops: CDR1 SGHDT, CDR2 YYEEEE. This CDR3 has 16 amino acids. CDR3 nucleotides: TGTGCCAGCAGCTTGACGACAGGGGAAGGGGGGTATGGCTACACCTTC. It encodes CASSLTTGEGGYGYTF.

The rearrangement uses TRBV30 and TRBJ1-5, with D possibly being TRBD1 (6 bases). Germline-derived CDR1 and CDR2 are GTSNPN and SVGIG (reference sequence). With 5 bases removed from V and 2 bases from J, the gap between germline ends came to 10 bases. This CDR3 is 13 amino acids long. The chain's CDR3 is CAWAPGGNQPQHF. As DNA, the CDR3 is TGTGCCTGGGCCCCAGGGGGCAATCAGCCCCAGCATTTT.

The chain couples TRBV28 to TRBJ1-1; 7 positions agree with TRBD1. CDR3 length: 14 residues. Germline values: CDR1 MDHEN, CDR2 SYDVKM. The ends lost 3 bases at V and 5 bases at J; junction bases unmatched: 6. CDR3 sequence: CASSFSTGKTEAFF. CDR3 coding DNA: TGTGCCAGCAGTTTTTCGACAGGGAAAACTGAAGCTTTCTTT.

The rearrangement joins TRBV6-4 to TRBJ2-1; 15 bases match TRBD2. The CDR3 length is 16 residues. Germline CDR1 reads MRHNA; CDR2 reads SNTAGT. The junction had 7 bases not matched to a gene; V was cut back by 6 bases and J by 7 bases. The CDR3 bases are TGTGCCAGCAGCGCTTGGGGACTAGCGGGGGGTAATGAGCAGTTCTTC. This codes for CASSAWGLAGGNEQFF.

V and J are TRBV27 and TRBJ1-5; D uncertain. This CDR3 has 15 amino acids. V was pared by 6 bases and J by 0 bases, with 12 bases between. Germline V gene data show CDR1 as MNHEY and CDR2 as SMNVEV (reference sequence). The CDR3 protein is CASSPMRYSNQPQHF. The CDR3 region has the DNA TGTGCCAGCAGCCCGATGAGATATAGCAATCAGCCCCAGCATTTT.

This sequence joins TRBV30 and TRBJ2-2; TRBD1 is a possible D gene (5 bases). The CDR3 runs to 13 residues. CDR1 GTSNPN and CDR2 SVGIG come from the germline V gene (reference sequence). Between the trimmed V and J ends, which lost 3 bases and 3 bases, there was a span of 8 bases. This CDR3 is CAWRGRDTGELFF. As DNA, the CDR3 is TGTGCCTGGAGGGGCAGGGACACCGGGGAGCTGTTTTTT.

The chain links TRBV2 to TRBJ1-1; the D is unclear. The germline V gene has CDR1 SNHLY and CDR2 FYNNEI. V dropped 10 bases and J dropped 3 bases, with 12 bases sitting between them. This CDR3 comprises 12 residues. DNA of the CDR3: TGTGCCACCCTCCGAGGTGACACTGAAGCTTTCTTT. This translates into CATLRGDTEAFF.

This chain uses TRBV6-1 with TRBJ2-2; weak D call: TRBD2 (6 bases). This CDR3 is 15 amino acids long. The germline gives CDR1 MNHNS, CDR2 SASEGT. Trimming stripped 1 base from V and 1 base from J, with 7 bases between. CDR3 sequence: CASSEVGGNTGELFF. DNA of the CDR3: TGTGCCAGCAGTGAAGTGGGAGGGAACACCGGGGAGCTGTTTTTT.

The chain has TRBV30 and TRBJ2-7, with TRBD2 matching 7 bases. V was pared by 0 bases and J by 5 bases, with 7 bases of the junction left unmatched. Germline CDR1 GTSNPN, CDR2 SVGIG (reference sequence). This CDR3 is built from 14 residues. In DNA, the CDR3 is TGTGCCTGGAGTGTACCGGGGGGTCCCCACGAGCAGTACTTC. Its translation: CAWSVPGGPHEQYF.

The genes are TRBV29-1 and TRBJ1-5, with TRBD1 matching 7 bases. The V and J ends lost 7 bases and 3 bases, in that order; junction bases with no gene match: 6. This CDR3 spans 13 amino acids. The germline V gene has CDR1 SQVTM and CDR2 ANQGSEA. Here the CDR3 DNA reads TGCAGCGCCCAGGGGGGCACCAATCAGCCCCAGCATTTT. It translates to CSAQGGTNQPQHF. The full variable domain, with the rest looked up from reference TRBV29-1 and TRBJ1-5, is SAVISQKPSRDICQRGTSLTIQCQVDSQVTMMFWYRQQPGQSLTLIATANQGSEATYESGFVIDKFPISRPNLTFSTLTVSNMSPEDSSIYLCSAQGGTNQPQHFGDGTRLSIL.

This chain uses TRBV5-1 with TRBJ2-2; D may be TRBD1 (5 bases). This CDR3 has 18 residues. Looked up from germline, CDR1 is SGHRS and CDR2 is YFSETQ. V was cut by 4 bases and J by 1 base, with 20 bases left in between. The DNA of the CDR3 is TGCGCCAGCAGCCAGGCTTTCAGTTCGACAGAGAACACCGGGGAGCTGTTTTTT. Translating it yields CASSQAFSSTENTGELFF. The full variable domain, in which reference TRBV5-1 and TRBJ2-2 provide the parts outside the CDR3, is KAGVTQTPRYLIKTRGQQVTLSCSPISGHRSVSWYQQTPGQGLQFLFEYFSETQRNKGNFPGRFSGRQFSNSRSEMNVSTLELGDSALYLCASSQAFSSTENTGELFFGEGSRLTVL.

V and J are TRBV5-1 and TRBJ2-3, with TRBD2 matching 8 bases. V dropped 6 bases and J dropped 5; count of bases not matched to a gene: 5. CDR1 and CDR2 from the germline V gene are SGHRS and YFSETQ. This CDR3 is 13 amino acids long. The CDR3 region has the DNA TGCGCCAGCACGGCGGGAGGAATAGATACGCAGTATTTT. The encoded protein is CASTAGGIDTQYF.

This chain uses TRBV11-2 with TRBJ1-1, with a weak D call TRBD1 (5 bases). V dropped 3 bases and J dropped 1 base, with 18 bases sitting between them. This CDR3 is 17 amino acids long. CDR1 is SGHAT, CDR2 FQNNGV, per germline. The CDR3 loop reads CASSFSSSGTKNTEAFF. The CDR3 DNA is TGTGCCAGCAGCTTTTCATCATCCGGGACTAAGAACACTGAAGCTTTCTTT.

The chain is built from TRBV4-1 and TRBJ2-2; TRBD2 might be the D (6 bases). Germline CDR1 MGHRA, CDR2 YSYEKL. Trimming left V 4 bases short and J 0 bases short, with 18 bases between. This CDR3 comprises 18 residues. CDR3 protein: CASSPFWGVVANTGELFF. CDR3 sequence (DNA): TGCGCCAGCAGCCCATTCTGGGGGGTAGTCGCGAACACCGGGGAGCTGTTTTTT.

CDR3: CASSPGQGPNEKLFF. The CDR3 bases are TGCGCCAGCAGCCCCGGACAGGGGCCAAATGAAAAACTGTTTTTT. The genes are TRBV5-1 and TRBJ1-4; TRBD1 agrees at 9 bases. The trim removed 4 bases at V and 5 bases at J, leaving 6 bases unmatched. CDR3 length: 15 residues. CDR1 is SGHRS, CDR2 YFSETQ, per germline.

The chain carries TRBV7-6 and TRBJ2-1; TRBD2 matches 11 bases. CDR3 length equals 18 residues. The J segment lost 7 bases and the V segment lost 3 bases, leaving 14 bases of the junction unmatched. Germline CDR1 and CDR2: SGHVS and FNYEAQ. CDR3: CASSLETLSSGGRNEQFF. CDR3 nucleotide sequence: TGTGCCAGCAGCTTGGAAACCCTTTCTAGCGGGGGGCGGAATGAGCAGTTCTTC.

This chain's CDR3 is CASSFSPPDSGDSPLHF. As DNA, the CDR3 is TGTGCCAGCAGCTTCTCTCCCCCGGATTCAGGTGATTCACCCCTCCACTTT. This chain joins TRBV7-6 and TRBJ1-6; D is uncertain. The germline V gene encodes CDR1 SGHVS and CDR2 FNYEAQ. This CDR3 comprises 17 residues. Between the trimmed V and J ends, which lost 3 bases and 8 bases, there was a span of 20 bases.

The chain uses TRBV19 and TRBJ2-3; 10 bases agree with TRBD2. Germline V gene lookup returns CDR1 LNHDA and CDR2 SQIVND (reference sequence). J lost 4 bases, V lost 5 bases, and 6 bases had no gene match. The CDR3 covers 15 residues. As DNA, the CDR3 is TGTGCCAGTAGTCTCCCAGCGGGAGGGGCAGATACGCAGTATTTT. Translation: CASSLPAGGADTQYF. Complete variable domain (other parts from reference TRBV19 and TRBJ2-3): DGGITQSPKYLFRKEGQNVTLSCEQNLNHDAMYWYRQDPGQGLRLIYYSQIVNDFQKGDIAEGYSVSREKKESFPLTVTSAQKNPTAFYLCASSLPAGGADTQYFGPGTRLTVL.